This entry is about one T cell receptor (beta chain). It lacks a known antigen. Nothing much larger sits one base from this clone, and base qualities are not available. The donors were under 40 Caucasian individuals from Russia, aged roughly 6 to 90 years, who were systemically healthy. Each donor gave about 10 milliliters of peripheral blood, drawn into EDTA-treated Vacutainer tubes. PBMCs were isolated by Ficoll-Paque density-gradient centrifugation, with at least 6 million obtained per sample. Total RNA, at least 6 micrograms per sample, was extracted from PBMCs with Trizol reagent. For every donor, flow cytometry on a PBMC aliquot measured the percentage of naive CD45RAhigh/CD27high T cells. This entry is derived from a study of blood T cells in healthy people across ages (dated by TCRdb to about 2015). For the wider study: In model experiments, template switching captured about one uniquely barcoded TCR beta cDNA molecule for every two T cells. Age-related changes in TCR beta repertoire diversity were measured in the study by deep sequencing normalized with unique cDNA molecular identifiers. The donors were split into four age groups: young (average 16 years), middle-aged (over 35), aged (more than 60) and long-lived (roughly 86). Two additional independent replicas of 1 million unique cDNA reads from the same blood draw were analyzed for two donors (one aged 18 to 30 and one aged 80 or older). Here is what the overall study found, with its caveats: The long-lived group showed more naive CD4+ T cells, fewer expanded clones and increased TCR diversity than the aged group, suggesting age selection. Conclusive comparison of naive and antigen-experienced compartments was prevented by the profiling of bulk unsorted PBMCs. The percentage of naive T cells measured by flow cytometry correlated strongly with observed TCR beta diversity. The CMV infection status of donors was not known, potentially confounding age-related changes in expanded clonotypes. Observed TCR beta diversity per million T cells fell roughly linearly with age, and a significant reduction was already apparent by age around 39. Estimates of total diversity from one million sequenced T cells were regarded as lower bounds and underestimates.

Library preparation used 5' RACE. TCRdb lists the instrument as Illumina HiSeq 2500. A second about 7 to 11 cycle PCR used a sample-barcoded 5' primer and a J-beta primer mix. Each TCR beta cDNA molecule received a unique molecular identifier from a template-switch 5' adaptor carrying 12 random nucleotides. Each sample yielded at least 2.5 million CDR3-containing paired-end reads. All of the RNA was converted into first-strand cDNA using the Mint cDNA synthesis kit, with a TRBC-specific oligonucleotide serving as the primer. Following uracil-DNA glycosylase treatment, all cDNA underwent a first 18-cycle PCR with the universal primers M1SS and BC2_uni_R. Per the original workflow: Each sample was normalized by randomly selecting 1 million high-quality reads, each carrying a distinct molecular identifier. Reads sharing molecular identifiers were discarded rather than binned into consensus sequences. MiTCR, run with a Q25 quality threshold and the strictest error-elimination algorithm, handled CDR3 identification, clonotype clustering and error correction. A nonparametric unseen species model with Euler transformation was used to estimate lower-bound total TCR beta diversity. TCRdb reprocessing: public reads trimmed at Q25 with fastp, clones called with MiXCR, in-frame beta chains kept. For every CDR3 protein sequence, its rows merge into one entry that carries the most common genes and DNA. The V and J calls were determined by TCRdb, not by the authors. The sample table lists 900,000 to 950,000 distinct CDR3 sequences, 25% to 30% of them with a count of one. The ten largest clones represent roughly a tenth of the sample.

The CDR3 runs 14 residues from the cysteine to the phenylalanine. Only CDR3 DNA is held: 42 bases, read in frame from base 1. CDR1 and CDR2 were assigned from the germline V gene as SQVTM and ANQGSEA. The junction shows trimming of 4 bases on V and 0 bases on J, plus 10 bases between the germline ends. These records were also assigned to another study, of T cells of mothers and their children. Per the second study: Nine systemically healthy Caucasian individuals served as donors, namely three mothers together with their six children. cDNA synthesis used all of the extracted RNA, with 1.5 ug of RNA in each 15 ul reaction. Sample barcodes and 2-4 random nucleotides were added via the M1S primer in the second PCR. Over 9.5 million TCR beta CDR3 reads were obtained for each mother, and millions of reads were obtained for each child. TCR recombination output is similarly shaped by thymic selection in related and unrelated pairs, with a minor effect exerted by inherited differences. Normalized repertoire overlap was always found to be slightly, but never significantly, higher in related mother-child pairs than in unrelated mother-child pairs. With a sensitivity of about 100 clones per million clonotypes, no persistent microchimeric T cell clones were detected. The study used deep NGS to compare TCR beta repertoires of mothers and children, seeking features distinguishing related mother-child pairs from unrelated individuals. On average, the children were approximately 11 +/- 4 years old, while the mothers were roughly 36 +/- 4 years old. After adapter ligation with NEBNext reagents, the libraries were sequenced on Illumina HiSeq 2000 with 100+100 nt paired-end reads. To prevent cross-contamination, the mother and child libraries were prepared a month apart and were sequenced in separate runs. Each donor had between roughly 450,000 and 2,300,000 distinct TCR beta clonotypes identified. Naive TCR beta clonotypes were estimated from low-frequency clonotypes matched to each donor's FACS-determined naive share, without sorting.

Sequencing was done on a sample of blood. Recombination linked TRBV29-1 to TRBJ1-5; no D segment can be confidently identified. This receptor was obtained from a woman aged 40 to 50 in good health. The CDR3 amino acid sequence is: CSVVSGNSNQPQHF. The nucleotides read TGCAGCGTTGTATCGGGTAATAGCAATCAGCCCCAGCATTTT.